This TCR beta chain was observed in a study of blood T cells in healthy people across ages. Next came a second PCR, run for about 6 to 12 cycles, which used a sample-barcoded 5' primer along with a J-beta primer mix. TCRdb itself ran the 5' RACE reads through MiXCR, one entry per CDR3 protein. The sample carries some 850,000 distinct CDR3 sequences, roughly 24% recorded once. This clonotype has just a few counts. The V and J ends lost 5 bases and 6 bases, in that order; junction bases with no gene match: 9. The V gene's germline CDR1 is LNHDA and CDR2 SQIVND (reference sequence). The CDR3 consists of 15 residues. The data also belong to a second study, concerning T cells of mothers and their children.

This clonotype was obtained from a boy between 10 and 17 years old in good health. V usage is TRBV19 and J usage is TRBJ2-7; 11 bases fit TRBD2. Sequenced material: blood. The CDR3 region is CASSAQLAGVTEQYF. The CDR3 coding sequence is TGTGCCAGTAGTGCCCAACTAGCGGGGGTTACCGAGCAGTACTTC.